This T cell receptor (beta chain) came from a study of T cells in Graves' hyperthyroidism and ophthalmopathy. Study-level points and caveats: Appearing also in blood were most of the thyroid clonotypes expanded above 0.001. Stable hyperthyroidism was separated from ophthalmopathy by a model based on 13 V-J features.

The source material, RNA transcripts, was used to amplify TCR beta CDR3 regions. The TCR CDR3 first-round RT-PCR relied on the HTBI primer set. TCRdb fed the multiplex PCR reads into MiXCR, producing one record per CDR3 protein. The data hold hundreds of thousands of distinct CDR3 sequences, with about 14% observed a single time. Trimming pared 8 bases from V and 0 bases from J, leaving 16 bases between. Per the germline V gene, CDR1 is KGHSH and CDR2 is LQKENI. The CDR3 is 15 residues long. Details on this clonotype: The antigen is undetermined.

Hyperthyroidism in the patients, aged 18 to 65, was newly diagnosed and under 2 months in duration. The sequenced sample consisted of blood. This chain connects TRBV18 to TRBJ1-1; D unclear. The TCR originated in a woman aged 25 to 45 with Graves' hyperthyroidism that later progressed to Graves' ophthalmopathy. The chain's CDR3 is CASPRGQTMNTEAFF. The CDR3 DNA follows: TGTGCCAGCCCCCGTGGGCAGACGATGAACACTGAAGCTTTCTTT.